This T cell receptor (beta chain) was profiled in a study of OX40 agonist ivuxolimab in advanced cancers. V shed 4 bases and J shed 2 bases, with 8 bases lying between them. CDR1 is SNHLY, CDR2 FYNNEI, per germline. The CDR3 is 13 residues long. The table came from immunoSEQ multiplex PCR; TCRdb's copy has only in-frame clones and leaves some out. The sample holds tens of thousands of clones, 90% seen once. This clone occurred once. The J gene is TRBJ2-5, the V gene TRBV2; TRBD1 might be the D (5 bases). The clonotype was recovered from an adult with an advanced solid tumor such as melanoma, head and neck, liver or kidney cancer. The specimen comprised CD4+ or CD8+ T cells sorted from blood, sampled in a trial of the OX40 agonist ivuxolimab. CDR3 DNA sequence: TGTGCCAGCAGTGCAAACAGGCAAGAGACCCAGTACTTC. Residues: CASSANRQETQYF. Based on the CDR3 plus reference TRBV2 and TRBJ2-5, the full variable domain is EPEVTQTPSHQVTQMGQEVILRCVPISNHLYFYWYRQILGQKVEFLVSFYNNEISEKSEIFDDQFSVERPDGSNFTLKIRSTKLEDSAMYFCASSANRQETQYFGPGTRLLVL.